This TCR beta chain was documented in a study of cytomegalovirus exposure and HLA in healthy donors. PCR amplification relied on 60 Vbeta primers (plus 13 Jbeta primers). Authors' data handling: Unique TCR beta chains numbered 60 million to 100 million in a later analysis, with roughly 11 million shared. Assay: immunoSEQ multiplex PCR; the TCRdb copy retains only in-frame clones and omits some. Clonal size and the V and J genes are those of that table, whereas D and trimming came from the DNA. The sample contains about 54,000 clones, roughly 84% of which appear only once. Trimming took off 8 bases at V and 5 bases at J, with 18 bases between the two ends. CDR1 is MNHEY, CDR2 SMNVEV, per germline (reference sequence). The CDR3 is made up of 14 amino acids.

Specimen: PBMCs. This chain joins TRBV27 and TRBJ1-2; D gene uncertain. The sequence was collected from a woman aged 18-35 years in good health and CMV-seronegative. CDR3 nucleotide sequence: TGTGCCAGCGGTTCTGATTTTCGGAGGTATGGCTACACCTTC. It codes for CASGSDFRRYGYTF.